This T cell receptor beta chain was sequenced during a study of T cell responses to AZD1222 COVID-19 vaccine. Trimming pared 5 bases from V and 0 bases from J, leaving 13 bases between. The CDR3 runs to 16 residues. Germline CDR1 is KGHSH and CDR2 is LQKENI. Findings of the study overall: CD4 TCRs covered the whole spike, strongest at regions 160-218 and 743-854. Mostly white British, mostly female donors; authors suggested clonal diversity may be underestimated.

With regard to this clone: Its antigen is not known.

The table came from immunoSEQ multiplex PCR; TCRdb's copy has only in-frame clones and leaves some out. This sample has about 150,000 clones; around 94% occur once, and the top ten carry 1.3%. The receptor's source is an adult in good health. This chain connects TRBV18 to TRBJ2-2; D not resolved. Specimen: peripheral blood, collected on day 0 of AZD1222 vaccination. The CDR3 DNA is TGTGCCAGCTCATTAAATCGACAAGCGAACACCGGGGAGCTGTTTTTT. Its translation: CASSLNRQANTGELFF.